Listed here is a single T cell receptor (beta chain). The antigen is undetermined. Documented treatment: roughly ten-day PBMC culture with coronavirus spike peptide pools or control peptides (ViraFEST assay). The sample comes from a study of vaccination and CD4 T cells after COVID-19. Across the whole study: Four females and six males made up the convalescents, with two Hispanic. Post-COVID specimens were obtained a median 101 days after diagnosis (range 35 to 161).

Germline values: CDR1 SGHTA, CDR2 FQGNSA. The CDR3 is 15 residues long. Between the trimmed V and J ends, which lost 5 bases and 2 bases, there was a span of 15 bases. Oncomine TCR Beta short-read sequencing was applied to DNA from cultured CD4+ T cells. TCRdb called the PCR reads again in MiXCR, with one record for every CDR3 protein. Of some 9,900 distinct CDR3 sequences listed, 30% are singletons. Study conclusions and caveats: Convalescent patients showed a median roughly 90% of reactive clones that were seen only post-vaccination. Rising from 21 to 38, the median of SARS-CoV-2-reactive clonotypes did not change significantly.

The sequence was collected from a human donor who had recovered from COVID-19. The material was CD4+ T cells from blood, cultured in vitro, obtained after SARS-CoV-2 vaccination. The chain employs TRBV7-2 and TRBJ2-5; D gene uncertain. CDR3 in DNA: TGTGCCAGCAGCCACCAATGGATAGGTCAAGAGACCCAGTACTTC. It specifies CASSHQWIGQETQYF. Drawing the rest from reference TRBV7-2 and TRBJ2-5, the complete variable domain is GAGVSQSPSNKVTEKGKDVELRCDPISGHTALYWYRQSLGQGLEFLIYFQGNSAPDKSGLPSDRFSAERTGGSVSTLTIQRTQQEDSAVYLCASSHQWIGQETQYFGPGTRLLVL.